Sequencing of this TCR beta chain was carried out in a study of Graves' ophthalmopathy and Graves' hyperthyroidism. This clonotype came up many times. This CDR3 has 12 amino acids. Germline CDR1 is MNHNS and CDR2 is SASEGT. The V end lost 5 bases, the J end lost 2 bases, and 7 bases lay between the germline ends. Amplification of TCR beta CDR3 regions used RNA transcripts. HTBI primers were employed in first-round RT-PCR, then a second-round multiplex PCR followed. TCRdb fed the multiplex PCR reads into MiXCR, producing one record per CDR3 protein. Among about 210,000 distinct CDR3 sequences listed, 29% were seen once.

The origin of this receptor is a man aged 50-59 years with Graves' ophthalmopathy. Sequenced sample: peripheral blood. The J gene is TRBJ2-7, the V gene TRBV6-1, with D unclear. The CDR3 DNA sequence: TGTGCCAGCAGTCTGGTCGCCTACGAGCAGTACTTC. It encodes CASSLVAYEQYF.